A single sample is the source of the 11 T cell receptor beta chains below, sequenced in a study of immune cell composition in non-small cell lung cancer. Data came from immunoSEQ multiplex PCR; TCRdb stores just in-frame clones and leaves some out. The table has about 1,200 clones, approximately 79% seen once. The source material was lung tumor tissue. Receptors were obtained from a human donor with non-small cell lung cancer.

The V gene is TRBV4-3, the J gene TRBJ2-5; D remains unclear. Trimming cost V 0 bases and J 3 bases, with 8 bases left between them. The CDR3 runs 14 residues. Germline V gene sequence: CDR1 LGHNA, CDR2 YSLEER. Here the CDR3 DNA reads TGCGCCAGCAGCCAAGATACTAACAAAGAGACCCAGTACTTC. This encodes CASSQDTNKETQYF.

In this sample, this clone turned up once. J is TRBJ1-6 and V is TRBV5-1, with D unclear. CDR1 and CDR2 (germline): SGHRS, YFSETQ. The V gene lost 0 bases and the J gene lost 7 bases, with 14 bases spanning the gap. The CDR3 runs to 16 residues. The CDR3 DNA sequence: TGCGCCAGCAGCTTGGCCGGCGGGCCGGGGAATTCACCCCTCCACTTT. Protein sequence: CASSLAGGPGNSPLHF.

By its share, this clone is large (0.1 to 1%). V usage is TRBV6-5 and J usage is TRBJ1-2; 8 nucleotides agree with TRBD1. CDR3 length: 15 residues. Germline CDR1 and CDR2: MNHEY and SVGAGI. Losses at the gene ends were 5 bases for V and 6 bases for J; bases not matched to a gene: 11. The CDR3 spells CASSQRTHRGDGYTF. CDR3 sequence (DNA): TGTGCCAGCAGTCAACGGACACACAGGGGGGATGGCTACACCTTC.

This clone was counted a few times. The chain uses TRBV2 and TRBJ1-5, with a tentative D call TRBD1 (6 bases). CDR1 SNHLY and CDR2 FYNNEI come from the germline V gene. Trimming took 2 bases from V and 6 from J, leaving 14 bases between them. The CDR3 is 15 residues long. The CDR3 coding sequence is TGTGCCAGCAGTGAATCCCGGGGGGCTGGTCAGCCCCAGCATTTT. Amino acid sequence: CASSESRGAGQPQHF.

This clone is deemed large. This chain uses TRBV10-1 with TRBJ2-7, with 9 bases identical to TRBD1. V gave up 2 bases and J gave up 6 bases; unmatched junction bases: 5. Germline V lookup: CDR1 WNHNN, CDR2 SYGVQD (reference sequence). The length of the CDR3 is 14 residues. CDR3 residues: CASSEGDRDPEQYF. CDR3 nucleotides: TGCGCCAGCAGTGAGGGGGACAGGGACCCCGAGCAGTACTTC.

This sequence joins TRBV6-5 and TRBJ2-3, with TRBD2 matching over 7 bases. The CDR3 is 15 amino acids. CDR1 is MNHEY, CDR2 SVGAGI, per germline. J lost 4 bases, V lost 0 bases, and 4 bases had no gene match. CDR3 sequence reads: CASSYSGLRSDTQYF. The CDR3 bases are TGTGCCAGCAGTTACTCGGGACTAAGGTCAGATACGCAGTATTTT.

This chain links TRBV14 with TRBJ1-1; possible D gene TRBD1, 6 bases. Germline-derived CDR1 and CDR2 are SGHDN and FVKESK. The ends were cut back, 4 bases at V and 4 bases at J, with 10 bases in the middle. The length of the CDR3 is 13 residues. The CDR3 nucleotides read TGTGCCAGCAGCCTACAGGGTGTCACTGAAGCTTTCTTT. It is translated as CASSLQGVTEAFF.

This chain joins TRBV19 and TRBJ2-1; 14 bases are a match to TRBD2. V lost 5 bases and J lost 4; bases outside the gene matches: 10. The V gene's germline CDR1 is LNHDA and CDR2 SQIVND (reference sequence). This CDR3 comprises 18 residues. The CDR3 DNA is TGTGCCAGTAGTGGTTCGAGAGGACTAGCGGGAGGATACAATGAGCAGTTCTTC. Encoded protein: CASSGSRGLAGGYNEQFF.

The chain couples TRBV7-2 to TRBJ2-5; 9 nucleotides agree with TRBD2. V dropped 3 bases and J dropped 5; count of bases not matched to a gene: 10. This CDR3 contains 16 residues. Germline V gene lookup returns CDR1 SGHTA and CDR2 FQGNSA. The CDR3 region has the DNA TGTGCCAGCAGCTTTGGAGGGACTAGCCGCAGGGAGACCCAGTACTTC. This gives the protein CASSFGGTSRRETQYF. The full variable domain, completed using reference TRBV7-2 and TRBJ2-5, is GAGVSQSPSNKVTEKGKDVELRCDPISGHTALYWYRQSLGQGLEFLIYFQGNSAPDKSGLPSDRFSAERTGGSVSTLTIQRTQQEDSAVYLCASSFGGTSRRETQYFGPGTRLLVL.

The chain links TRBV11-2 to TRBJ2-7; 11 nucleotides align to TRBD1. The CDR3 consists of 18 residues. Trimming removed 0 bases from V and 4 bases from J; junction bases left unmatched: 11. From germline, CDR1 is SGHAT and CDR2 FQNNGV. CDR3: CASSLDRSSGTGGYEQYF. CDR3 in DNA: TGTGCCAGCAGCTTAGATCGGAGCTCCGGGACAGGGGGTTACGAGCAGTACTTC.

J is TRBJ1-1 and V is TRBV5-1; weak D call: TRBD1 (5 bases). V was pared by 0 bases and J by 4 bases, with 13 bases between. The CDR3 loop spans 15 amino acids. CDR1 and CDR2 from the germline V gene are SGHRS and YFSETQ. CDR3 in amino acids: CASSLGDRGFTEAFF. For the CDR3, the DNA is TGCGCCAGCAGCTTGGGGGATAGGGGATTCACTGAAGCTTTCTTT.